The T cell receptor (beta chain) described here comes from a study of CD8 T cells in ankylosing spondylitis. This clonotype has at least ten counts. Its antigen is as yet unknown. One entry per CDR3 protein, called by TCRdb with MiXCR from the 5' RACE reads. The repertoire holds more than 150,000 distinct CDR3 sequences, with 15% to 20% as singletons. CDR3 length: 18 amino acids. Germline V gene sequence: CDR1 SGHRS, CDR2 YFSETQ. The V end was cut by 2 bases, the J end by 1 base, with 19 bases between. Study results and limitations: Clones linked to the disease showed a CD8+ phenotype. They occurred at relatively low frequencies in peripheral blood.

This clonotype was obtained from a male donor aged 10-35 years with ankylosing spondylitis or in good health (not recorded which). The V call is TRBV5-1, the J call TRBJ2-1; D might be TRBD1 or TRBD2, each matching 6 bases. What was sequenced was blood, either unsorted or a sorted T cell fraction (not recorded which). CDR3 nucleotide sequence: TGCGCCAGCAGCTTAAGGGGGTCGGGAGCGGTGTCCTACAATGAGCAGTTCTTC. This gives the protein CASSLRGSGAVSYNEQFF.